This T cell receptor (beta chain) is from a study of radiotherapy plus CTLA-4 blockade in lung cancer. The wider study: Objective responses arose in approximately 17% of patients, and 31% experienced disease control.

Profiling relied on immunoSEQ multiplex PCR, and the TCRdb table lists in-frame clones only, not all of them. Seen here are about 76,000 clones, approximately 80% observed once, and the top ten hold approximately 0.8%. This clone was counted only a few times. No antigen is known for it. The CDR3 runs to 14 residues. CDR1 and CDR2 (germline): ENHRY, SYGVKD. With 4 bases clipped from V and 8 bases from J, the junction kept 7 bases outside the gene matches. General observations from the study: Subsequent to radiotherapy plus ipilimumab, tumor-derived TCR clones underwent expansion in blood. With interferon-beta, early dynamics of blood T cell clones were reported to best predict response.

The input for sequencing was peripheral blood, taken from a patient treated with radiotherapy plus ipilimumab. The genes are TRBV10-3 and TRBJ1-4; 7 bases are a match to TRBD1. The clonotype comes from a human donor with non-small cell lung cancer who had stable disease on radiotherapy plus ipilimumab. CDR3 in DNA: TGTGCCATCAGTGGTACAGGGGATCGGGAAAAACTGTTTTTT. This codes for CAISGTGDREKLFF.